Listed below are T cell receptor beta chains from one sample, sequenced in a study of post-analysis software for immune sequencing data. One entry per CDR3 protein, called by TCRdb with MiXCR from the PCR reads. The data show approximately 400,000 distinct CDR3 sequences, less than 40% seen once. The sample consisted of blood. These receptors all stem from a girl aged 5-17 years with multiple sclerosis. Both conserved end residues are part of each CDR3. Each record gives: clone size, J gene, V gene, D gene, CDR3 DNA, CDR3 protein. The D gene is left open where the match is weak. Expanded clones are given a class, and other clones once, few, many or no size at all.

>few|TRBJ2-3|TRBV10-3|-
TGTGCCATCGGTGGGGGTAGCACAGATACGCAGTATTTT
CAIGGGSTDTQYF
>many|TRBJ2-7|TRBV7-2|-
TGTGCCAGCAGCCTAGGGGTAGGCTACGAGCAGTACTTC
CASSLGVGYEQYF
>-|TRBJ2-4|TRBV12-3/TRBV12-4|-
TGTGCCAGCAGGTCGGACGAAAAAAACATTCAGTACTTC
CASRSDEKNIQYF
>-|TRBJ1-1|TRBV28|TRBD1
TGTGCCAGCAGTCGGGACAGGGGGCTGAAAAACACTGAAGCTTTCTTT
CASSRDRGLKNTEAFF
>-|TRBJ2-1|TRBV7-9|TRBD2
TGTGCCAGCAGCTTATTTATCAGCGGGCTAGCGGCATACAATGAGCAGTTCTTC
CASSLFISGLAAYNEQFF
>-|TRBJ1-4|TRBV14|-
TGTGCCAGCAGCCACGGGGACGATCAAGAAAAACTGTTTTTT
CASSHGDDQEKLFF
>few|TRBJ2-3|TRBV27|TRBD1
TGTGCCAGCAGTTTCCGACAGGGGACCACAGATACGCAGTATTTT
CASSFRQGTTDTQYF
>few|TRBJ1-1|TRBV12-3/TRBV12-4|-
TGTGCCAGCAGTATCCCCTCCCAGGGGAACACTGAAGCTTTCTTT
CASSIPSQGNTEAFF
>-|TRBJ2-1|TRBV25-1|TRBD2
TGTGCCAGCAGCGGGGGGGCGGATGAGAGCTCCTACAATGAGCAGTTCTTC
CASSGGADESSYNEQFF
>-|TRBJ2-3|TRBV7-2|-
TGTGCCAGCAGCTTTGGGCTAGCCTTTAGCACAGATACGCAGTATTTT
CASSFGLAFSTDTQYF
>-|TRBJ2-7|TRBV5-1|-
TGCGCCAGCAGCTTCATAAAAGCTTCCGGGGGAGAGCAGTACTTC
CASSFIKASGGEQYF
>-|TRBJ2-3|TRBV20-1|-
TGCAGTGCGATCGCGCATACGCAGTATTTT
CSAIAHTQYF
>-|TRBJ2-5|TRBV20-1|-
TGCAGTGCTACGACCTCCTCCGGGCAAGAGACCCAGTACTTC
CSATTSSGQETQYF
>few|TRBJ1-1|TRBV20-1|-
TGCAGTGCTAGAGATAAAGATCAGGCCTTACCTAACGAAGCTTTCTTT
CSARDKDQALPNEAFF
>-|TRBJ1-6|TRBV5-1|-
TGCGCCAGCAGCTTGGCCGGGCAGGGATATTCACCCCTCCACTTT
CASSLAGQGYSPLHF
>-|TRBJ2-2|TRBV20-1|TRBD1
TGCAGTGCTAGCGCGCAGGGGGCAAACACCGGGGAGCTGTTTTTT
CSASAQGANTGELFF
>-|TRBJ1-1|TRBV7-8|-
TGTGCCAGCAGCCACAGGAGCACTGAAGCTTTCTTT
CASSHRSTEAFF
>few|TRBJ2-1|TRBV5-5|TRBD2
TGTGCCAGCAGCTCCCGGACTAGCGGGGGGGACTACAATGAGCAGTTCTTC
CASSSRTSGGDYNEQFF
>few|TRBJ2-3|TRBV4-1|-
TGCGCCAGCAGCCAGTCAGGTCTGGGCACAGATACGCAGTATTTT
CASSQSGLGTDTQYF
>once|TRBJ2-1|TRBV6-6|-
TGTGCCAGCAGTTACCGTACGGGGGCCCCCTACAATGAGCAGTTCTTC
CASSYRTGAPYNEQFF
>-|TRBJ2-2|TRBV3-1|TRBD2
TGTGCCAGCAGCCGTTGGGAAAGCGGGGGGAAATTCGGGGAGCTGTTTTTT
CASSRWESGGKFGELFF
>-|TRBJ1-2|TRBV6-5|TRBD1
TGTGCCAGCAGTTACGAACCAGGGGGTGGCTACACCTTC
CASSYEPGGGYTF
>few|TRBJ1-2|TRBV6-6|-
TGTGCCAGCACTTTAGGTGCGTTCCAACTCTATGGCTACACCTTT
CASTLGAFQLYGYTF
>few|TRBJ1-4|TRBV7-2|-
TGTGCCAGCAGCCGCCCACAGGAGGGCCTGGGGAAACTGTTTTTT
CASSRPQEGLGKLFF
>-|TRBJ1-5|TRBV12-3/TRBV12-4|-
TGTGCCAGCAGCGCGGACAGCCTGAAAGGGAGTCAGCCCCAGCATTTT
CASSADSLKGSQPQHF
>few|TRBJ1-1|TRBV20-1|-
TGCAGTGCTACAAAAGACACTGAAGCTTTCTTT
CSATKDTEAFF
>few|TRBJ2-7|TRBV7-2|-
TGTGCCAGCAGCTTAGAAGGGGACTTCTACGAGCAGTACTTC
CASSLEGDFYEQYF
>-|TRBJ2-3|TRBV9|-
TGTGCCAGCAGCGTAGCCCCGAGGACAGATACGCAGTATTTT
CASSVAPRTDTQYF
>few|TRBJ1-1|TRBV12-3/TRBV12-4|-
TGTGCCAGCAGTTTAGGTCAAAGGGCGGTAGGCACTGAAGCTTTCTTT
CASSLGQRAVGTEAFF
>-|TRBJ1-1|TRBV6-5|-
TGTGCCAGCAGTTACCAACCGGCGGGCCATGAAGCTTTCTTT
CASSYQPAGHEAFF
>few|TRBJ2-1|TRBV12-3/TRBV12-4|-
TGTGCCAGCAGTTCCCCACTATTGGTCGACAGATACAATGAGCAGTTCTTC
CASSSPLLVDRYNEQFF
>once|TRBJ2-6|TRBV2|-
TGTGCCAGCAGGAGGATGGACGGGGCCAACGTCCTGACTTTC
CASRRMDGANVLTF
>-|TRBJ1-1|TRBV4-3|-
TGCGCCAGCAGCCAAGATCGGGGGATGGGTGAAGCTTTCTTT
CASSQDRGMGEAFF
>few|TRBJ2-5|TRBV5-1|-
TGCGCCAGCAGCTTCCCGGGCGGGCAAGAGACCCAGTACTTC
CASSFPGGQETQYF
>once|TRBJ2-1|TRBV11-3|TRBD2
TGTGCCAGCAGCTTATCTAAGGGACTAGGGGGGTACGGGGAGCAGTTCTTC
CASSLSKGLGGYGEQFF
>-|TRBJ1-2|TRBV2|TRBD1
TGTGCCAGCAGTCAGACAGGGAGGGGGTATGGCTACACCTTC
CASSQTGRGYGYTF
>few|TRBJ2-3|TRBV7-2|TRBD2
TGTGCCAGCAGCTTAGAGGCGCCGGGACTAGCGGCTAGCACAGATACGCAGTATTTT
CASSLEAPGLAASTDTQYF
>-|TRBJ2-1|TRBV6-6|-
TGTGCCAGCAGCCCCTATTACAATGAGCAGTTCTTC
CASSPYYNEQFF
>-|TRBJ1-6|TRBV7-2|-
TGTGCCAGCAGCATAAGACCAATAGACCGGAGTTCACCCCTCCACTTT
CASSIRPIDRSSPLHF
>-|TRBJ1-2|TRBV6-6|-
TGTGCCACCGGGGCAGGGAGCGGCTACACCTTC
CATGAGSGYTF
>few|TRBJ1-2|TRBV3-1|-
TGTGCCAGCAGCCTACAATACTATGGCTACACCTTC
CASSLQYYGYTF
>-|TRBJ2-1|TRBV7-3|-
TGTGCCAGCAGGTTGGGTCCACTAGATAATGAGCAGTTCTTC
CASRLGPLDNEQFF
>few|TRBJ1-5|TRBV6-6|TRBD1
TGTGCCAGCAGTGATGAGACAGGGGGTTATCAGCCCCAGCATTTT
CASSDETGGYQPQHF
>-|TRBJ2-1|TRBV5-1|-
TGCGCCAGCAGCCCGAGGTGGGCAAAGGGGGTGGGCAATGGGCAGTTCTTC
CASSPRWAKGVGNGQFF
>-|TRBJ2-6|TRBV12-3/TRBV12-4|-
TGTGCCAGCAGCCTCGGTGATCCTGGGGCCAACGTCCTGACTTTC
CASSLGDPGANVLTF
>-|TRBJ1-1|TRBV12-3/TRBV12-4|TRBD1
TGTGCCAGCAGTCCCCTAGGGGGACAGGGCCTCGAAGCTTTCTTT
CASSPLGGQGLEAFF